Following are 23 T cell receptor beta chains from one sample sequenced in a study of blood T cell repertoires in COVID-19 (dated by TCRdb to the early 2020s). Receptor amplification or capture employed the immunoSEQ multiplex PCR assay. What TCRdb holds here is the immuneACCESS table cut down to in-frame rearrangements. Part of the clones is not present; checked against another copy, under half of the missing clones reflect an unresolved V gene, and the others are unexplained. The sample table shows tens of thousands of clones, and 89% are seen once. The ten largest clones add up to 2.5% to 3.5% of the sample. Sequencing was done on a sample of peripheral blood. The receptors stem from a man aged 45 to 65 with COVID-19, enrolled during active disease.

This chain connects TRBV4-2 to TRBJ2-1, with 11 bases that match TRBD2. With 0 bases clipped from V and 4 bases from J, the junction kept 8 bases outside the gene matches. CDR1 LGHNA and CDR2 YNFKEQ come from the germline V gene. The CDR3 has 18 residues. Written as DNA, the CDR3 is TGTGCCAGCAGCCAAGATCCCCTAGCGGGGGGCCCTTACAATGAGCAGTTCTTC. As protein: CASSQDPLAGGPYNEQFF.

V is TRBV7-3 and J is TRBJ1-5, with 9 positions matching TRBD1. Germline V lookup: CDR1 SGHTA, CDR2 FQGTGA. This CDR3 spans 19 amino acids. V gave up 1 base and J gave up 0 bases; unmatched junction bases: 10. The DNA for the CDR3 is TGTGCCAGCAGCTTAATGGGGACAGGGATTATATTTAGCAATCAGCCCCAGCATTTT. It codes for CASSLMGTGIIFSNQPQHF.

The chain couples TRBV3-1 (or the pseudogene TRBV3-2) to TRBJ1-4, with D tentatively TRBD1 (6 bases). Germline V gene data show CDR1 as LGHDT and CDR2 as YNNKEL (reference sequence). The CDR3 covers 16 residues. Trimming left V 4 bases short and J 5 bases short, with 17 bases between. For the CDR3, the DNA is TGTGCCAGCAGCCCATACGGGGCAGGGGCGAATGAAAAACTGTTTTTT. It specifies CASSPYGAGANEKLFF.

This clone was seen more than once but under ten times. The chain links TRBV11-1 to TRBJ1-6; D is perhaps TRBD1 (5 bases). This CDR3 comprises 16 residues. Germline CDR1 and CDR2: SGHAT and FQDESV (reference sequence). V lost 2 bases, J lost 7 bases, and 15 bases lay in between. CDR3 region: CASSLRGGSMNSPLHF. CDR3 sequence (DNA): TGTGCCAGCAGCTTAAGGGGAGGCTCTATGAATTCACCCCTCCACTTT. The full variable domain, its missing parts supplied by reference TRBV11-1 and TRBJ1-6, is EAEVAQSPRYKITEKSQAVAFWCDPISGHATLYWYRQILGQGPELLVQFQDESVVDDSQLPKDRFSAERLKGVDSTLKIQPAELGDSAMYLCASSLRGGSMNSPLHFGNGTRLTVT.

V usage is TRBV10-1 and J usage is TRBJ2-1, with 10 nucleotides matching TRBD2. The CDR3 spans 16 residues. Losses at the gene ends were 9 bases for V and 8 bases for J; bases not matched to a gene: 16. CDR1 is WNHNN and CDR2 is SYGVQD in the germline V gene (reference sequence). In DNA form, the CDR3 reads TGCGCCAGTCCCTGTCGACCGGGACTAGCGTTCGATGAGCAGTTCTTC. Translation: CASPCRPGLAFDEQFF.

The chain joins TRBV14 to TRBJ1-6, with D possibly being TRBD1 (5 bases). The V gene's germline CDR1 is SGHDN and CDR2 FVKESK. This CDR3 is 13 amino acids long. Trimming shortened V by 7 bases and J by 3 bases, and 7 bases separated the two germline ends. The CDR3 here is CASTGDYNSPLHF. The CDR3 DNA is TGTGCCAGCACGGGGGACTATAATTCACCCCTCCACTTT.

The V and J genes are TRBV6-2 or TRBV6-3 and TRBJ2-7; TRBD1 agrees at 9 bases. The trim removed 3 bases at V and 5 bases at J, leaving 8 bases unmatched. The CDR3 is 15 residues long. CDR1 MNHEY and CDR2 SVGEGT come from the germline V gene. The DNA of the CDR3 is TGTGCCAGCAGTTATACAGGGGGCGCGAGGCACGAGCAGTACTTC. This translates into CASSYTGGARHEQYF.

The chain recombines TRBV18 with TRBJ1-3; D ambiguous. The CDR3 has 15 amino acids. The ends were cut back, 3 bases at V and 3 bases at J, with 12 bases in the middle. Germline lookup yields CDR1 KGHSH and CDR2 LQKENI. CDR3 sequence (DNA): TGTGCCAGCTCACCCCCGAGAGAGCTTGGAAACACCATATATTTT. Its protein product is CASSPPRELGNTIYF. The entire variable domain, with the rest obtained from reference TRBV18 and TRBJ1-3, is as follows: NAGVMQNPRHLVRRRGQEARLRCSPMKGHSHVYWYRQLPEEGLKFMVYLQKENIIDESGMPKERFSAEFPKEGPSILRIQQVVRGDSAAYFCASSPPRELGNTIYFGEGSWLTVV.

This clone was observed a single time. This chain connects TRBV19 to TRBJ2-3; 16 bases line up with TRBD2. Germline CDR1 is LNHDA and CDR2 is SQIVND (reference sequence). V shed 4 bases, J shed 1 base, and the junction held 5 bases outside the gene matches. This CDR3 is 18 amino acids long. The CDR3 nucleotides read TGTGCCAGTAGTACCCCGGGACTAGCGGGGGGGGGCACAGATACGCAGTATTTT. Translation gives CASSTPGLAGGGTDTQYF. Using reference TRBV19 and TRBJ2-3 for the parts outside the CDR3, the full variable domain is DGGITQSPKYLFRKEGQNVTLSCEQNLNHDAMYWYRQDPGQGLRLIYYSQIVNDFQKGDIAEGYSVSREKKESFPLTVTSAQKNPTAFYLCASSTPGLAGGGTDTQYFGPGTRLTVL.

Only a few counts were recorded for this clone. DNA for the CDR3: TGCAGCGTTGAAACGCGCACAGATTATGGCTACACCTTC. It yields the protein CSVETRTDYGYTF. The chain recombines TRBV29-1 with TRBJ1-2; D is undetermined. V lost 2 bases to trimming and J lost 5 bases, with 12 bases between them. CDR1 SQVTM and CDR2 ANQGSEA come from the germline V gene. The CDR3 has 13 amino acids.

J is TRBJ2-4 and V is TRBV9; possible D gene TRBD1, 5 bases. This CDR3 region has 15 residues. With 5 bases removed from V and 0 bases from J, the gap between germline ends came to 12 bases. CDR1 is SGDLS and CDR2 is YYNGEE in the germline V gene. CDR3 DNA sequence: TGTGCCAGCAGTACAGGTAGACTAGCCAAAAACATTCAGTACTTC. Protein product: CASSTGRLAKNIQYF.

This clone was observed a single time. The J gene is TRBJ1-6, the V gene TRBV2; 7 positions match TRBD1. The CDR3 consists of 13 residues. J lost 9 bases, V lost 10 bases, and 9 bases had no gene match. CDR1 is SNHLY and CDR2 is FYNNEI in the germline V gene. The CDR3 DNA reads TGTGCCATCCCCGACAGGGAAGGTTCACCCCTCCACTTT. Protein: CAIPDREGSPLHF.

This chain uses TRBV10-3 with TRBJ2-7, with TRBD1 matching 8 bases. CDR1 is ENHRY and CDR2 is SYGVKD in the germline V gene. V was clipped by 6 bases and J by 2 bases; unmatched bases: 12. The length of the CDR3 is 16 residues. The CDR3 spells CAIRKHAGTGTYEQYF. CDR3 coding DNA: TGTGCCATCAGGAAACACGCCGGGACAGGTACCTACGAGCAGTACTTC.

V gene TRBV11-2 combines with J gene TRBJ1-1; 10 bases are shared with TRBD1. The CDR3 runs to 15 residues. In germline, CDR1 is SGHAT, CDR2 FQNNGV. V was clipped by 3 bases and J by 3 bases; unmatched bases: 4. CDR3 bases: TGTGCCAGCAGCTTTCCGGGACAGGGGTACACTGAAGCTTTCTTT. The encoded protein is CASSFPGQGYTEAFF.

Worth noting for this clone: The sample carries other DNA sequences with the same CDR3. The CDR3 loop reads CASSIAGNQPQHF. Here the CDR3 DNA reads TGTGCCAGTAGTATAGCTGGCAATCAGCCCCAGCATTTT. The V gene is TRBV19, the J gene TRBJ1-5; D is undetermined. The CDR3 loop spans 13 amino acids. Trimming removed 1 base from V and 2 bases from J, with 3 bases in between. Germline V gene lookup returns CDR1 LNHDA and CDR2 SQIVND (reference sequence).

The chain joins TRBV5-1 to TRBJ2-1; possible D gene TRBD1, 6 bases. Trimming removed 4 bases at V and 7 bases at J, with 15 bases between. Germline CDR1 SGHRS, CDR2 YFSETQ. This CDR3 region has 14 residues. CDR3 bases: TGCGCCAGCAGCCTGGGCCCCCAGGGGAATGAGCAGTTCTTC. This translates into CASSLGPQGNEQFF.

V gene TRBV27 combines with J gene TRBJ1-4; TRBD1 aligns across 11 bases. The germline CDR1 and CDR2 sequences are MNHEY and SMNVEV (reference sequence). The CDR3 is 18 amino acids. The junction had 11 bases not matched to a gene; V was cut back by 6 bases and J by 2 bases. The DNA for the CDR3 is TGTGCCAGCAGGGAAACGTGGGACAGGGGGATCACTAATGAAAAACTGTTTTTT. Amino acid sequence: CASRETWDRGITNEKLFF.

This chain joins TRBV27 and TRBJ2-1; 11 bases map to TRBD2. The trim removed 5 bases at V and 6 bases at J, leaving 6 bases unmatched. The CDR3 runs to 15 residues. Germline V gene lookup returns CDR1 MNHEY and CDR2 SMNVEV (reference sequence). The DNA for the CDR3 is TGTGCCAGCAGTCCAAAAGGACTAGCGGGCAATGAGCAGTTCTTC. This sequence encodes CASSPKGLAGNEQFF.

The chain employs TRBV19 and TRBJ2-2, with a tentative D call TRBD2 (5 bases). Germline CDR1 and CDR2: LNHDA and SQIVND (reference sequence). The CDR3 is 12 amino acids. Deletions cut 4 bases from V and 6 bases from J, with 6 bases between. In nucleotides, the CDR3 is TGTGCCAGTAGTAGGAGGCCCGGGGAGCTGTTTTTT. Translated, it gives CASSRRPGELFF.

V gene TRBV6-2 or TRBV6-3 combines with J gene TRBJ1-4, with 7 bases identical to TRBD1. The J segment lost 8 bases and the V segment lost 4 bases, leaving 7 bases of the junction unmatched. The CDR3 runs 14 residues. CDR1 MNHEY and CDR2 SVGEGT come from the germline V gene. The DNA for the CDR3 is TGTGCCAGCAGTTCTGACAGGGTTGTCGAAAAACTGTTTTTT. Translation gives CASSSDRVVEKLFF.

The chain combines TRBV5-1 with TRBJ1-1; D may be TRBD1 (5 bases). The CDR3 length is 15 residues. CDR1 SGHRS and CDR2 YFSETQ come from the germline V gene. Trimming took 0 bases from V and 10 from J, leaving 19 bases between them. CDR3: CASSLVGRRQFSAFF. DNA of the CDR3: TGCGCCAGCAGCTTGGTTGGCCGCCGACAGTTTTCAGCTTTCTTT.

The V call is TRBV3-1 (or the pseudogene TRBV3-2), the J call TRBJ2-7; D is perhaps TRBD1 (6 bases). The germline V and J ends were trimmed by 4 bases and 2 bases, with 9 bases remaining between them. Per the germline V gene, CDR1 is LGHDT and CDR2 is YNNKEL (reference sequence). The CDR3 spans 13 residues. CDR3 sequence reads: CASSPGQPYEQYF. CDR3 in DNA: TGTGCCAGCAGCCCCGGACAGCCCTACGAGCAGTACTTC.

With respect to this clone: Other DNA sequences within the sample encode an identical CDR3. The chain is built from TRBV19 and TRBJ1-6; D might be TRBD1 (5 bases). Trimming removed 3 bases at V and 7 bases at J, with 10 bases between. The CDR3 extends over 14 amino acids. Germline V lookup: CDR1 LNHDA, CDR2 SQIVND (reference sequence). The CDR3: CASSMTGGNSPLHF. Here the CDR3 DNA reads TGTGCCAGTAGTATGACGGGGGGGAATTCACCCCTCCACTTT.